The clone carrying this T cell receptor beta chain was counted a few times. This record belongs to a study of technical replicates of blood from a handful of donors. Only in-frame clones appear in the TCRdb table, and some are missing; sequencing was by immunoSEQ multiplex PCR. The table lists just under 60,000 clones, over 85% of them singletons. The CDR3 contains 16 residues. The germline V and J ends were trimmed by 2 bases and 0 bases, with 9 bases remaining between them. Germline loops: CDR1 SGDLS, CDR2 YYNGEE. Material: PBMCs. This sequence originates from a human donor in good health. Some clones in this sample may be carry-over from other donors' samples. The chain carries TRBV9 and TRBJ2-6; unclear D gene. The CDR3 DNA sequence: TGTGCCAGCAGCGTCCGGGTTGACTCTGGGGCCAACGTCCTGACTTTC. It specifies CASSVRVDSGANVLTF.